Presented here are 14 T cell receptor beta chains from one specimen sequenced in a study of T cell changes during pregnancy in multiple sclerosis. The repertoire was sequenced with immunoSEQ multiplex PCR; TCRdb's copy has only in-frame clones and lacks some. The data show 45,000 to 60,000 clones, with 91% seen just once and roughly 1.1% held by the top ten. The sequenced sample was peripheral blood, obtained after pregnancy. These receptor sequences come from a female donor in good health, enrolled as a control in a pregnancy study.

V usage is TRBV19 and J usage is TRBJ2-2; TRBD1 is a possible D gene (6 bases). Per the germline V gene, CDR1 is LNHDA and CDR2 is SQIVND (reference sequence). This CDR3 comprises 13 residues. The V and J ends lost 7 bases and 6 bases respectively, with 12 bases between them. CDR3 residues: CASTIRTAGELFF. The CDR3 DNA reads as TGTGCCAGTACCATAAGGACAGCCGGGGAGCTGTTTTTT.

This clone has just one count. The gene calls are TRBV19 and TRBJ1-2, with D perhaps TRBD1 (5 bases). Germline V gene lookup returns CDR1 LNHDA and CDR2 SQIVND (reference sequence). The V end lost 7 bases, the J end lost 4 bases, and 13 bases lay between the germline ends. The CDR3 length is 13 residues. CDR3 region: CASKEAGGYGYTF. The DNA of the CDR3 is TGTGCCAGTAAGGAGGCCGGGGGCTATGGCTACACCTTC.

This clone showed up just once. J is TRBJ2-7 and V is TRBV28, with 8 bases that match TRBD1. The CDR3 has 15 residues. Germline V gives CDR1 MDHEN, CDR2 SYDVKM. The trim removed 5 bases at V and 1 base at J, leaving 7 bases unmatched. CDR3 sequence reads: CASSPRTGWSYEQYF. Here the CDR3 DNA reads TGTGCCAGCAGTCCGCGGACAGGGTGGTCCTACGAGCAGTACTTC. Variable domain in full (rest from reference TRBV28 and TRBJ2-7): DVKVTQSSRYLVKRTGEKVFLECVQDMDHENMFWYRQDPGLGLRLIYFSYDVKMKEKGDIPEGYSVSREKKERFSLILESASTNQTSMYLCASSPRTGWSYEQYFGPGTRLTVT.

Here the CDR3 DNA reads TGTGCCTCACAAGGGGCCCGCGGGAGCACCATATATTTT. Amino acids: CASQGARGSTIYF. The gene calls are TRBV28 and TRBJ1-3, with D possibly matching TRBD1 (5 bases). The CDR3 spans 13 residues. The germline V gene encodes CDR1 MDHEN and CDR2 SYDVKM. V gave up 11 bases and J gave up 9 bases, with 20 bases separating them.

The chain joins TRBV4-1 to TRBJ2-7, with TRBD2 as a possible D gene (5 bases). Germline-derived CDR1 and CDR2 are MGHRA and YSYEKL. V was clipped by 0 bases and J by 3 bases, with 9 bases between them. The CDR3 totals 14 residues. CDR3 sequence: CASSQDERLYEQYF. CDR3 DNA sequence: TGCGCCAGCAGCCAAGATGAGCGGCTCTACGAGCAGTACTTC.

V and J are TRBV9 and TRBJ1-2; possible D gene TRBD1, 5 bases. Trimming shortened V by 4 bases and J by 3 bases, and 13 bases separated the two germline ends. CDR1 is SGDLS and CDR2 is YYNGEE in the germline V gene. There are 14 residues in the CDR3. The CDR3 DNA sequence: TGTGCCAGCAGCACGGGGGTTGGTGACTATGGCTACACCTTC. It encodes CASSTGVGDYGYTF.

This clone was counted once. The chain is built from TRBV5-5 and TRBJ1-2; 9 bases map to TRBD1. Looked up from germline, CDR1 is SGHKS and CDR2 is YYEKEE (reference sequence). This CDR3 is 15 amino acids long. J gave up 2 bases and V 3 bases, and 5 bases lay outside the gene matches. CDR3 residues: CASSSGTGINYGYTF. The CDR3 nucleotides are TGTGCCAGCAGCTCCGGGACAGGGATCAACTATGGCTACACCTTC.

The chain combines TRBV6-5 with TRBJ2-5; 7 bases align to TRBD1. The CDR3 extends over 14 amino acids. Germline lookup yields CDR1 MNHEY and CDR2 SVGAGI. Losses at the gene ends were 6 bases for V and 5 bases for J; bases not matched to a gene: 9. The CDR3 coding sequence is TGTGCCAGCAGCCCCGGGACAGTTTGGGAGACCCAGTACTTC. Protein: CASSPGTVWETQYF.

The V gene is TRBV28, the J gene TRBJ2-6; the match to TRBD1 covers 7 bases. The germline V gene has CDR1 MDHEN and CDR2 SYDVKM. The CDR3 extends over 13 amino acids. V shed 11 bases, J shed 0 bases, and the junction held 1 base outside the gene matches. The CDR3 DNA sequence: TGTGCCTACAGGGGCTCTGGGGCCAACGTCCTGACTTTC. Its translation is CAYRGSGANVLTF.

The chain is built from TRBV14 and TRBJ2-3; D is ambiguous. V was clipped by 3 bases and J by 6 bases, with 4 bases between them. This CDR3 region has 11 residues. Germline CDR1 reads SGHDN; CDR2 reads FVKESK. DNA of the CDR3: TGTGCCAGCAGCCACGCGGATACGCAGTATTTT. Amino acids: CASSHADTQYF.

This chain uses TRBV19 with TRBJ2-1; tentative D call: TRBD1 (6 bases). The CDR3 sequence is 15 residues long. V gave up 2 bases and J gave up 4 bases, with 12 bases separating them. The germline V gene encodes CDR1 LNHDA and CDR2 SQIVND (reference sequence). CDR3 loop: CASSISSGQYNEQFF. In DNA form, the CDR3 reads TGTGCCAGTAGTATATCGTCTGGACAGTACAATGAGCAGTTCTTC.

CDR3 sequence: CASSRYPPGVLQPQHF. The CDR3 nucleotides read TGCGCCAGCAGCCGGTATCCTCCAGGGGTACTTCAGCCCCAGCATTTT. The chain carries TRBV4-1 and TRBJ1-5, with D tentatively TRBD1 (6 bases). Germline CDR1 reads MGHRA; CDR2 reads YSYEKL. V lost 4 bases, J lost 6 bases, and 19 bases lay in between. The CDR3 is made up of 16 amino acids.

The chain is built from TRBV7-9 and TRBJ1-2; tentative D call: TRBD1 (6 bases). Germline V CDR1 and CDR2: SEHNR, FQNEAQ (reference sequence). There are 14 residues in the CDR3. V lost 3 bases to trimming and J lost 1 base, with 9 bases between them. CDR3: CASSLTGDNYGYTF. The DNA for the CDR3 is TGTGCCAGCAGCTTGACAGGAGATAACTATGGCTACACCTTC. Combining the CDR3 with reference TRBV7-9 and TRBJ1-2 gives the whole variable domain DTGVSQNPRHKITKRGQNVTFRCDPISEHNRLYWYRQTLGQGPEFLTYFQNEAQLEKSRLLSDRFSAERPKGSFSTLEIQRTEQGDSAMYLCASSLTGDNYGYTFGSGTRLTVV.

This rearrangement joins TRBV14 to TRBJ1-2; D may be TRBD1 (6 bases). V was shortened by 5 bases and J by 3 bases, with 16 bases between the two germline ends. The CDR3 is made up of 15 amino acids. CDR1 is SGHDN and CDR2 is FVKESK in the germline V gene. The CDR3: CASSELQGLDYGYTF. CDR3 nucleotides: TGTGCCAGCAGCGAATTACAGGGTTTGGACTATGGCTACACCTTC.